This is a list of T cell receptor beta chains from one sample in a study of T cells in Graves' hyperthyroidism and ophthalmopathy. One entry per CDR3 protein results from TCRdb running MiXCR on the multiplex PCR reads. In the table there are fewer than 850,000 distinct CDR3 sequences, approximately 15% of which are singletons. The material sequenced was blood. The receptors here all came from a man over 45 with Graves' hyperthyroidism. Both conserved end residues are part of each CDR3. D genes are given only for firm matches. Some rows have no size entry. The others give once, few or many, or a class for an expanded clone.

D,V,size,length,J,CDR3,DNA
-,TRBV20-1,-,16,TRBJ1-6,CSARDSRRPGGITLHF,TGCAGTGCTAGAGATAGTCGGCGGCCGGGTGGGATTACCCTCCACTTT
TRBD2,TRBV10-3,few,15,TRBJ2-1,CAIRDGTSWGNEQFF,TGTGCCATCAGGGACGGGACTAGCTGGGGCAATGAGCAGTTCTTC
TRBD2,TRBV24-1,-,14,TRBJ2-1,CATSGDGTTNEQFF,TGTGCCACCAGTGGTGATGGGACTACCAATGAGCAGTTCTTC
-,TRBV7-2,many,15,TRBJ2-7,CASSLAPTVFYEQYF,TGTGCCAGCAGCTTAGCGCCAACTGTTTTCTACGAGCAGTACTTC
-,TRBV7-9,-,16,TRBJ2-3,CASSLTLAYFADTQYF,TGTGCCAGCAGCTTGACACTAGCATATTTCGCAGATACGCAGTATTTT
-,TRBV6-2/TRBV6-3,few,13,TRBJ2-7,CASRIDGPYEQYF,TGTGCCAGCAGAATCGACGGCCCCTACGAGCAGTACTTC
-,TRBV18,-,15,TRBJ1-1,CASSPGVVELSEAFF,TGTGCCAGCTCACCGGGGGTGGTTGAGCTTTCAGAAGCTTTCTTT
-,TRBV19,-,16,TRBJ1-6,CASSIVARGLHSPLHF,TGTGCCAGTAGTATAGTGGCCAGGGGTTTGCATTCACCCCTCCACTTT
-,TRBV15,-,15,TRBJ1-1,CATSEPGRRNTEAFF,TGTGCCACCAGCGAACCGGGACGGAGGAACACTGAAGCTTTCTTT
-,TRBV19,-,18,TRBJ2-5,CASSLRWTDRIRQETQYF,TGTGCCAGTAGCCTCCGGTGGACAGACCGAATACGCCAAGAGACCCAGTACTTC
TRBD2,TRBV5-1,-,18,TRBJ2-1,CASSLGVGLAGRHNEQFF,TGCGCCAGCAGCTTGGGCGTGGGACTAGCGGGGAGACACAATGAGCAGTTCTTC
-,TRBV20-1,-,11,TRBJ2-7,CSATRAYEQYF,TGCAGTGCAACGAGAGCCTACGAGCAGTACTTC
-,TRBV30,many,14,TRBJ1-1,CAWRVHLMNTEAFF,TGTGCCTGGAGGGTCCATTTAATGAACACTGAAGCTTTCTTT
TRBD2,TRBV3-1,many,17,TRBJ2-5,CASSQGLTSGVQETQYF,TGTGCCAGCAGCCAAGGTCTGACTAGCGGGGTTCAAGAGACCCAGTACTTC
-,TRBV15,few,15,TRBJ1-2,CATSRDLPANYGYTF,TGTGCCACCAGCAGAGATCTACCGGCTAACTATGGCTACACCTTC
-,TRBV6-1,many,15,TRBJ2-5,CASTLHQGSQETQYF,TGTGCCAGCACGCTCCATCAGGGAAGTCAAGAGACCCAGTACTTC
-,TRBV20-1,many,16,TRBJ2-7,CSPYQPMWERNYEQYF,TGCAGTCCGTACCAACCCATGTGGGAGCGTAACTACGAGCAGTACTTC
-,TRBV14,-,16,TRBJ1-6,CASSQEKAGRNSPLHF,TGTGCCAGCAGCCAAGAGAAGGCAGGGCGAAATTCACCCCTCCACTTT
-,TRBV11-2,-,14,TRBJ2-7,CASSFGSGPYEQYF,TGTGCCAGCAGCTTCGGTAGCGGACCCTACGAGCAGTACTTC
TRBD1,TRBV2,many,16,TRBJ2-5,CASSEAKATGQETQYF,TGTGCCAGCAGTGAAGCGAAGGCGACAGGGCAAGAGACCCAGTACTTC
TRBD2,TRBV24-1,many,16,TRBJ2-7,CATSVRLAGNSYEQYF,TGTGCCACCAGTGTTAGACTAGCGGGAAACTCCTACGAGCAGTACTTC